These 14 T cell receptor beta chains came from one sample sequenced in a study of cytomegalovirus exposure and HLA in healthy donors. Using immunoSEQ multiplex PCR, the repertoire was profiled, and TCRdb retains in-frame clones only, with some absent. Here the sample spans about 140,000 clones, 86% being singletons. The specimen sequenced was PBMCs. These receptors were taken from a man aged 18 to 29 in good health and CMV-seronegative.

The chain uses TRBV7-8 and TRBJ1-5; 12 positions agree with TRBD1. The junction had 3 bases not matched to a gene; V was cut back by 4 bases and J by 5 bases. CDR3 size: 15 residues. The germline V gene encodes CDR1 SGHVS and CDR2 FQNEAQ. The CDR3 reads CASSSGQGAHQPQHF. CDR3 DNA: TGTGCCAGCAGCTCGGGACAGGGGGCTCATCAGCCCCAGCATTTT.

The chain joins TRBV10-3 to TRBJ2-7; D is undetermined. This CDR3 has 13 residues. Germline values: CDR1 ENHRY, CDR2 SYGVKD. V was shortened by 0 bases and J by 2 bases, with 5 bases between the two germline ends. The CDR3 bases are TGTGCCATCAGTGAGTCAAGCACCTACGAGCAGTACTTC. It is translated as CAISESSTYEQYF.

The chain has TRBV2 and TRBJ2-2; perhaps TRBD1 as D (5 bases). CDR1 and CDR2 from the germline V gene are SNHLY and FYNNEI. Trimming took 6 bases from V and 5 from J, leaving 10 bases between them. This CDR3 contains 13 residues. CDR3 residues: CASRATETGELFF. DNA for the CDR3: TGTGCCAGCAGAGCGACAGAAACCGGGGAGCTGTTTTTT.

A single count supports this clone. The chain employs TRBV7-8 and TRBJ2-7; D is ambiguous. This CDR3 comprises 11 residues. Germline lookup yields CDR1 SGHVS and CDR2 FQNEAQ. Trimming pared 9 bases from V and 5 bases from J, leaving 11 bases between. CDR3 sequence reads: CARTRNHEQYF. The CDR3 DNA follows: TGTGCCAGGACGAGGAATCACGAGCAGTACTTC.

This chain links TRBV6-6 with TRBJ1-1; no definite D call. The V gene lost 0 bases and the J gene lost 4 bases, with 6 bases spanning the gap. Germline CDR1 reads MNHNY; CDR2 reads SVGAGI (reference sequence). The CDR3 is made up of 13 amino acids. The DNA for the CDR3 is TGTGCCAGCAGTTACTCGGCAGGCACTGAAGCTTTCTTT. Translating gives CASSYSAGTEAFF.

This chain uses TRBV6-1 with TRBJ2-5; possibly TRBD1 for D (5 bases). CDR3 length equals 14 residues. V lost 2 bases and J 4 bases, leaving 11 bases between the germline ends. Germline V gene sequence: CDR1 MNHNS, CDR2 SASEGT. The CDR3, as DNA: TGTGCCAGCAGTGAAACCCAGGGCGTAGAGACCCAGTACTTC. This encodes CASSETQGVETQYF.

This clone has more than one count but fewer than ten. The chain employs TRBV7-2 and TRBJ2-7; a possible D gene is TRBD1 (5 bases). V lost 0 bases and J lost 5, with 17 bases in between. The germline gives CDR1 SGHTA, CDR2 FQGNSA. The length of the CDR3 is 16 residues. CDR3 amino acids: CASSLAYKGIGNEQYF. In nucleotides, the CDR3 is TGTGCCAGCAGCTTAGCTTATAAGGGGATTGGGAACGAGCAGTACTTC.

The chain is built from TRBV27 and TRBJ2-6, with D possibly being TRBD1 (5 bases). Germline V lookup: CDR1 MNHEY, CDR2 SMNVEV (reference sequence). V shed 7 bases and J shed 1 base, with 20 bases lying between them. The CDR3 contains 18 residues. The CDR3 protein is CASTSYGAFFSGANVLTF. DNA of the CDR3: TGTGCCAGCACCTCATATGGGGCATTCTTTTCTGGGGCCAACGTCCTGACTTTC.

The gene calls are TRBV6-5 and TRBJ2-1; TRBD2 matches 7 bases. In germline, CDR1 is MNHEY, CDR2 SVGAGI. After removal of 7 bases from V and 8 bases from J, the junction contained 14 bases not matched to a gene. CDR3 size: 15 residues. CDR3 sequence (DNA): TGTGCCAGCAATCGGGGCCGGCGGGGGTGGGATGAGCAGTTCTTC. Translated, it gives CASNRGRRGWDEQFF.

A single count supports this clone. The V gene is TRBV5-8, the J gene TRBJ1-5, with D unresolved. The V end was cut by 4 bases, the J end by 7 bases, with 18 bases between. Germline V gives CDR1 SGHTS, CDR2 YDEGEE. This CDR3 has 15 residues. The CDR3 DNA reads TGTGCCAGCAGCCCGGTCCTGGAATGGCGGCAGCCCCAGCATTTT. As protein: CASSPVLEWRQPQHF.

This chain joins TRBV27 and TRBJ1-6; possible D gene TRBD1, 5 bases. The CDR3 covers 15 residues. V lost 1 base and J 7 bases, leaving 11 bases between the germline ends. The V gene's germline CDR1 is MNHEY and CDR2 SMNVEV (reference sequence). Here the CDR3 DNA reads TGTGCCAGCAGTTTATACGGGGGATACAATTCACCCCTCCACTTT. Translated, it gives CASSLYGGYNSPLHF.

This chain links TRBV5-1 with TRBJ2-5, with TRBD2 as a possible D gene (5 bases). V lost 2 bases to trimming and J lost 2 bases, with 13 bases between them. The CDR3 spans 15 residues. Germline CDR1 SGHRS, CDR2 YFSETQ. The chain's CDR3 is CASSFPGSPQETQYF. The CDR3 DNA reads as TGCGCCAGCAGCTTTCCGGGGTCTCCTCAAGAGACCCAGTACTTC.

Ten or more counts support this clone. CDR3 DNA: TGTGCCAGCAGTGAGGCGGGCCCCTCTGGGGCCAACGTCCTGACTTTC. This encodes CASSEAGPSGANVLTF. The rearrangement joins TRBV25-1 to TRBJ2-6, with D perhaps TRBD2 (5 bases). Trimming left V 3 bases short and J 0 bases short, with 9 bases between. CDR1 is MGHDK and CDR2 is SYGVNS in the germline V gene. This CDR3 contains 16 residues.

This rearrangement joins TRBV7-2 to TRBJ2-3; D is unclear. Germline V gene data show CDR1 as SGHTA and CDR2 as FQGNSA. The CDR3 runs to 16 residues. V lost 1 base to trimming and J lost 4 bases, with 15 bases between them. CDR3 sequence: CASSLVGSIRSDTQYF. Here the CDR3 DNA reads TGTGCCAGCAGCTTAGTCGGTTCAATTAGATCAGATACGCAGTATTTT.